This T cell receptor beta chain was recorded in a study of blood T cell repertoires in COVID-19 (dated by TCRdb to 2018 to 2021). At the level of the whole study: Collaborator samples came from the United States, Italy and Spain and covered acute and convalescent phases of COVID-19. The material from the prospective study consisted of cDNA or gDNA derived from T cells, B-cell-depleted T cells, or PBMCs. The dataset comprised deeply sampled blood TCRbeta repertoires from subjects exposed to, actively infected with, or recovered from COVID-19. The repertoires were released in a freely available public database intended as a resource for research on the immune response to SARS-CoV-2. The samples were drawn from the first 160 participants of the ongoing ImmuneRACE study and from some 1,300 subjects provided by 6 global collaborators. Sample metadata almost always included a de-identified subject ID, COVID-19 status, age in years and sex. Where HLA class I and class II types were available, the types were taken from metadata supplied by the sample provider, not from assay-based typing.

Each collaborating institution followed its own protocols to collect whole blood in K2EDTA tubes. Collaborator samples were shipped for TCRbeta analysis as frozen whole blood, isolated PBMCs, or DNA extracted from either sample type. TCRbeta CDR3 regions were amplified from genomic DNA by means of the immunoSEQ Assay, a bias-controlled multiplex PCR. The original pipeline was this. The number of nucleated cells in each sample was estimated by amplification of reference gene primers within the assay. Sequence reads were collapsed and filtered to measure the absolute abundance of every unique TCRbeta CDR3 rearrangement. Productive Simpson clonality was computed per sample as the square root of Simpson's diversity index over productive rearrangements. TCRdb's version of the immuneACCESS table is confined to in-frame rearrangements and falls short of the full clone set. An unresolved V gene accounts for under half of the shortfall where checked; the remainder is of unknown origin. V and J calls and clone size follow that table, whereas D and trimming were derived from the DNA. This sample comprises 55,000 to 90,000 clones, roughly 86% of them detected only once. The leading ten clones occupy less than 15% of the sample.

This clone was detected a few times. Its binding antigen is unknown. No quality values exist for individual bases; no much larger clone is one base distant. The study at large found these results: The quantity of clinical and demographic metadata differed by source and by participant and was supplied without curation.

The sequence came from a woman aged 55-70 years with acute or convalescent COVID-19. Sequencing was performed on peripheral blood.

The CDR3 region has the sequence CASSLGGDNEKLFF. The sequenced DNA is TGTGCCAGCAGCTTAGGAGGAGATAATGAAAAACTGTTTTTT. The chain employs TRBV5-4 and TRBJ1-4; no confident D gene assignment can be made. CDR3 length: 14 amino acids, cysteine to phenylalanine. Only CDR3 DNA remains: 42 bases, in frame from the first base. The germline V gene (reference sequence) sets CDR1 to SGHNT and CDR2 to YYREEE. Between the V and J ends, shortened by 2 bases and 4 bases respectively, the junction contains 9 bases. The full variable domain, completed from the reference TRBV5-4 and TRBJ1-4 proteins outside the CDR3, reads ETGVTQSPTHLIKTRGQQVTLRCSSQSGHNTVSWYQQALGQGPQFIFQYYREEENGRGNFPPRFSGLQFPNYSSELNVNALELDDSALYLCASSLGGDNEKLFFGSGTQLSVL.